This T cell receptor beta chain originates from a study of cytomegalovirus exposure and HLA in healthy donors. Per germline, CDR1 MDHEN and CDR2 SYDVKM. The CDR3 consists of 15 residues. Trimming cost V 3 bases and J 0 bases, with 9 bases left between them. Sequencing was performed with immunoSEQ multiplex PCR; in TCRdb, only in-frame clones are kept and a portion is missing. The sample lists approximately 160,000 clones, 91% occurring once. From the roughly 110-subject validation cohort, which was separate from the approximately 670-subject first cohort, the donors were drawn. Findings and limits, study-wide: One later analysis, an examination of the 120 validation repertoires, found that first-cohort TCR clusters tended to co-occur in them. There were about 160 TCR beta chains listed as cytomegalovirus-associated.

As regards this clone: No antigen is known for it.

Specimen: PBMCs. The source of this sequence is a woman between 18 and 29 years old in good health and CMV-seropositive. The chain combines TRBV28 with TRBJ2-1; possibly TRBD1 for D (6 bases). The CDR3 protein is CASSFFRGSYNEQFF. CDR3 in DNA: TGTGCCAGCAGTTTCTTCAGGGGCTCCTACAATGAGCAGTTCTTC.